Below are 17 T cell receptor beta chains sequenced from a single sample in a study of blood T cell repertoires in COVID-19. Only in-frame clones appear in the TCRdb table, and some are missing; sequencing was by immunoSEQ multiplex PCR. The table records 300,000 to 400,000 clones, 85% of them present only once. Sequencing input: peripheral blood. The receptors originated from a human donor in a cohort sampled during active COVID-19.

The V call is TRBV10-2, the J call TRBJ1-2; no clear D gene. The V gene lost 0 bases and the J gene lost 5 bases, with 13 bases spanning the gap. This CDR3 is built from 15 residues. Germline V lookup: CDR1 WSHSY, CDR2 SAAADI. CDR3 loop: CASSESIRSGYGYTF. Written as DNA, the CDR3 is TGCGCCAGCAGTGAGTCGATCCGTTCGGGTTATGGCTACACCTTC.

For the CDR3, the DNA is TGTGCCAGCAGCGGTGAGCGGATACTAGCCAAAAACATTCAGTACTTC. It translates to CASSGERILAKNIQYF. The V and J genes are TRBV7-9 and TRBJ2-4; TRBD2 might be the D (5 bases). The V end lost 5 bases, the J end lost 0 bases, and 14 bases lay between the germline ends. Looked up from germline, CDR1 is SEHNR and CDR2 is FQNEAQ (reference sequence). There are 16 residues in the CDR3.

This chain links TRBV6-5 with TRBJ2-2; D unresolved. Trimming left V 5 bases short and J 11 bases short, with 9 bases between. CDR1 is MNHEY and CDR2 is SVGAGI in the germline V gene. The CDR3 consists of 11 residues. In DNA, the CDR3 is TGTGCCAGCAGTCTAGGTCACGAGCTGTTTTTT. Translated, it gives CASSLGHELFF.

This clone appeared once. V is TRBV10-3 and J is TRBJ1-1; 11 nucleotides match TRBD1. Trimming took 6 bases from V and 3 from J; bases not matched to a gene: 3. The length of the CDR3 is 14 residues. Germline lookup yields CDR1 ENHRY and CDR2 SYGVKD. CDR3 bases: TGTGCCATCAGAAGGGACAGGGGGGACACTGAAGCTTTCTTT. Its protein product is CAIRRDRGDTEAFF.

The chain joins TRBV14 to TRBJ1-1; D not certain. The CDR3 sequence is 14 residues long. CDR1 and CDR2 (germline): SGHDN, FVKESK. V lost 0 bases to trimming and J lost 4 bases, with 9 bases between them. Here the CDR3 reads CASSQERGPTEAFF. CDR3 coding DNA: TGTGCCAGCAGCCAAGAAAGAGGGCCCACTGAAGCTTTCTTT.

The V and J genes are TRBV7-3 and TRBJ2-5; 13 nucleotides line up with TRBD2. After removal of 5 bases from V and 5 bases from J, the junction contained 5 bases not matched to a gene. Looked up from germline, CDR1 is SGHTA and CDR2 is FQGTGA. This CDR3 contains 15 residues. The CDR3 protein is CASSTSGGAFETQYF. DNA of the CDR3: TGTGCCAGCAGCACTAGCGGGGGGGCCTTTGAGACCCAGTACTTC.

This chain uses TRBV5-6 with TRBJ2-1; TRBD2 matches at 13 bases. V lost 4 bases to trimming and J lost 1 base; unmatched junction nucleotides: 5. The CDR3 length is 17 residues. Germline V lookup: CDR1 SGHDT, CDR2 YYEEEE. The CDR3 DNA reads TGTGCCAGCAGCCCGGGACTAGCGGGGCCGTCCTACAATGAGCAGTTCTTC. Translating it yields CASSPGLAGPSYNEQFF. Full variable domain (missing parts from reference TRBV5-6 and TRBJ2-1): DAGVTQSPTHLIKTRGQQVTLRCSPKSGHDTVSWYQQALGQGPQFIFQYYEEEERQRGNFPDRFSGHQFPNYSSELNVNALLLGDSALYLCASSPGLAGPSYNEQFFGPGTRLTVL.

This clone was seen only once. The gene calls are TRBV30 and TRBJ2-2; D perhaps matches TRBD1 (5 bases). Germline V gives CDR1 GTSNPN, CDR2 SVGIG (reference sequence). With 5 bases removed from V and 1 base from J, the gap between germline ends came to 20 bases. There are 17 residues in the CDR3. As DNA, the CDR3 is TGTGCCTGGGAGAACCCTTGGACATGGGAGAACACCGGGGAGCTGTTTTTT. As protein: CAWENPWTWENTGELFF.

The chain employs TRBV2 and TRBJ2-7, with D perhaps matching TRBD1 (5 bases). Per germline, CDR1 SNHLY and CDR2 FYNNEI. This CDR3 contains 14 residues. V lost 7 bases and J lost 1, with 14 bases in between. The CDR3 DNA sequence: TGTGCCAGCACCCTAAGGGGATTGTCCTACGAGCAGTACTTC. This codes for CASTLRGLSYEQYF.

V usage is TRBV27 and J usage is TRBJ2-3, with D unclear. Trimming cost V 6 bases and J 5 bases, with 12 bases left between them. This CDR3 has 13 amino acids. Germline CDR1 MNHEY, CDR2 SMNVEV (reference sequence). CDR3 coding DNA: TGTGCCAGCAGCCCTCCCCCAGGAGATACGCAGTATTTT. Amino acid sequence: CASSPPPGDTQYF.

V usage is TRBV7-6 and J usage is TRBJ1-5; 10 bases line up with TRBD1. Looked up from germline, CDR1 is SGHVS and CDR2 is FNYEAQ. V lost 4 bases to trimming and J lost 4 bases; unmatched junction nucleotides: 10. The CDR3 sequence is 17 residues long. As DNA, the CDR3 is TGTGCCAGCAGCTCAGTACCGGGACAGGGGTTGAATCAGCCCCAGCATTTT. Translation gives CASSSVPGQGLNQPQHF.

The genes are TRBV10-2 and TRBJ2-1; TRBD2 aligns across 10 bases. V gave up 5 bases and J gave up 3 bases; unmatched junction bases: 4. The CDR3 sequence is 15 residues long. Per germline, CDR1 WSHSY and CDR2 SAAADI. CDR3 loop: CASSIAGGHYNEQFF. The CDR3 DNA sequence: TGCGCCAGCAGTATAGCGGGGGGCCACTACAATGAGCAGTTCTTC.

The chain is built from TRBV7-9 and TRBJ2-1, with D possibly matching TRBD1 (6 bases). Germline V gene sequence: CDR1 SEHNR, CDR2 FQNEAQ (reference sequence). Trimming removed 8 bases at V and 8 bases at J, with 22 bases between. This CDR3 is built from 15 residues. CDR3 DNA sequence: TGTGCCAGCCCCCGTCCAACAGGGAATTTGCATGAGCAGTTCTTC. Translating gives CASPRPTGNLHEQFF.

The chain couples TRBV27 to TRBJ1-2, with D hard to call. Germline V gene lookup returns CDR1 MNHEY and CDR2 SMNVEV (reference sequence). The CDR3 sequence is 12 residues long. The CDR3: CASSGGGQGYTF. The DNA for the CDR3 is TGTGCTTCAAGCGGTGGAGGGCAGGGCTACACCTTC.

The gene calls are TRBV6-1 and TRBJ1-5; D is undetermined. CDR3 length equals 15 residues. Germline CDR1 is MNHNS and CDR2 is SASEGT. Trimming took 3 bases from V and 4 from J, leaving 13 bases between them. CDR3 protein: CASSDAGRGNQPQHF. CDR3 coding DNA: TGTGCCAGCAGTGACGCCGGACGAGGGAATCAGCCCCAGCATTTT.

V usage is TRBV30 and J usage is TRBJ1-1, with TRBD1 matching 7 bases. J lost 8 bases, V lost 5 bases, and 5 bases had no gene match. Germline V CDR1 and CDR2: GTSNPN, SVGIG (reference sequence). The CDR3 has 11 amino acids. CDR3 protein: CAWRGQLEAFF. As DNA, the CDR3 is TGTGCCTGGCGGGGACAGCTCGAAGCTTTCTTT.

In its sample, this clone was seen once. The rearrangement links TRBV6-5 to TRBJ1-5; maybe TRBD1 (6 bases). Trimming took 7 bases from V and 3 from J, leaving 13 bases between them. The CDR3 consists of 14 residues. Germline CDR1 and CDR2: MNHEY and SVGAGI. The CDR3 protein is CASTPPGDNQPQHF. The DNA for the CDR3 is TGTGCCAGCACCCCCCCAGGGGACAATCAGCCCCAGCATTTT.